This T cell receptor beta chain emerged from a study of molecular identifiers for immune sequencing clone quantification. V lost 0 bases and J lost 0; bases outside the gene matches: 2. The CDR3 spans 16 residues. CDR1 is LGHNA, CDR2 YSLEER, per germline. TCRdb reprocessed the PCR reads with MiXCR, giving one entry per CDR3 protein. The sample shows about 100,000 distinct CDR3 sequences, 36% of them seen only once. The sample consisted of naive CD8+ T cells from blood, with Jurkat cell RNA spiked in. Subset meaning: FACS-sorted CD8+CD4-CCR7+CD45RA+ naive T cells. This receptor was identified in a human donor in good health. Some libraries in this study had Jurkat cell RNA spiked in. The chain has TRBV4-3 and TRBJ2-1, with 7 nucleotides matching TRBD1. The CDR3 DNA reads TGCGCCAGCAGCCAAGAGGGACAGAGCTCCTACAATGAGCAGTTCTTC. Protein: CASSQEGQSSYNEQFF.